These T cell receptor beta chains were read from a single sample in a study of blood T cell repertoires in COVID-19. Clones were sequenced by immunoSEQ multiplex PCR, and TCRdb holds only the in-frame ones, with some missing. The repertoire consists of around 450,000 clones, with less than 95% occurring once and the leading ten covering roughly 0.66%. Source material: PBMCs or T cells enriched from blood (not recorded which). These receptor sequences come from a man between 18 and 35 years old who had recovered from COVID-19. CDR3s include the opening cysteine and the closing phenylalanine or tryptophan. A D gene is named only where the DNA matches it firmly. Size values are once, few and many counts, or a class for expanded clones, and some rows have none.

j_call clone_size v_call d_call cdr3_nt cdr3_aa
TRBJ2-1 . TRBV15 TRBD2 TGTGCCACCAGCAGCCGAGGGCTAGCGGCGAGAAATGAGCAGTTCTTC CATSSRGLAARNEQFF
TRBJ1-4 . TRBV15 . TGTGCCACTACTACAAGGAAAACAACTAATGAAAAACTGTTTTTT CATTTRKTTNEKLFF
TRBJ1-3 . TRBV6-5 . TGTGCCAGCAGTATCGGGACAGGAAACACCATATATTTT CASSIGTGNTIYF
TRBJ1-5 . TRBV19 . TGTGCCAGTCACCCCCGGGACATCGGGAATCAGCCCCAGCATTTT CASHPRDIGNQPQHF
TRBJ1-5 . TRBV5-5 . TGTGCCAGCAGCTGGGAAGGCTCCATCCTGGAGGGTCTACATTTT CASSWEGSILEGLHF
TRBJ1-6 . TRBV5-8 TRBD1 TGTGCCAGCAGCCGAACAGGGGCCAATTCACCCCTCCACTTT CASSRTGANSPLHF
TRBJ1-3 . TRBV10-3 . TGTGCCATCAGTGATTTGACGGGGAGCTCTGGAAACACCATATATTTT CAISDLTGSSGNTIYF
TRBJ1-2 few TRBV6-5 TRBD1 TGTGCCAGCTGGACAGGGTCTATGGTCTATGGCTACACCTTC CASWTGSMVYGYTF
TRBJ1-2 . TRBV6-5 TRBD1 TGTGCCAGCAGTCCAAGCCGGACAGGCCACGGCTACACCTTC CASSPSRTGHGYTF
TRBJ2-5 . TRBV5-1 . TGCGCCAGCAGCTTGGGGAGTAGGGAGACCCAGTACTTC CASSLGSRETQYF
TRBJ1-2 . TRBV9 . TGTGCCAGCAGCACTTCGGAGGGGCGCCCCACCTTC CASSTSEGRPTF
TRBJ1-6 once TRBV18 . TGTGCCAGCTCACCATACAGTGGCAGCAGAACACTCTCCTATAATTCACCCCTCCACTTT CASSPYSGSRTLSYNSPLHF
TRBJ2-6 . TRBV3-1/TRBV3-2 TRBD1 TGTGCCAGCAGCCATGCCCTTGGGACAGGTTTCTTTGGGGCCAACGTCCTGACTTTC CASSHALGTGFFGANVLTF
TRBJ2-3 . TRBV2 TRBD2 TGTGCCAGCAGTGAAGCGATTGGGACTAGCAGCGAAACAGATACGCAGTATTTT CASSEAIGTSSETDTQYF
TRBJ1-2 . TRBV3-1/TRBV3-2 TRBD1 TGTGCCAGCAGCCCCTATGACAGGGGGCTGGGTGGCTACACCTTC CASSPYDRGLGGYTF
TRBJ1-2 . TRBV27 . TGTGCCAGCAGTTCCGGGATCCCCTATGGCTACACCTTC CASSSGIPYGYTF
TRBJ2-6 . TRBV28 TRBD1 TGTGCCAGCACCAAACAGGGGTCTGGGGCCAACGTCCTGACTTTC CASTKQGSGANVLTF
TRBJ2-7 . TRBV11-2 TRBD1 TGTGCCAGCAGCTCGTCAGACAGGGGAACCTACGAGCAGTACTTC CASSSSDRGTYEQYF
TRBJ1-6 once TRBV3-1/TRBV3-2 . TGTGCCAGCGAGGGCAGGGGTGGATCACCCCTCCACTTT CASEGRGGSPLHF
TRBJ1-2 . TRBV14 . TGTGCCAGCAGCCAAGCGGAGGGGGGCTACACCTTC CASSQAEGGYTF
TRBJ2-3 . TRBV29-1 TRBD2 TGCAGCGTTGAAGCGGGAGGTGGCACAGATACGCAGTATTTT CSVEAGGGTDTQYF
TRBJ2-3 . TRBV9 TRBD2 TGTGCCAGTGCGGGAGGTGGCACAGATACGCAGTATTTT CASAGGGTDTQYF
TRBJ2-1 once TRBV20-1 . TGCAGTGCTAGTCGTGATCCGAGCTCCTACAATGAGCAGTTCTTC CSASRDPSSYNEQFF
TRBJ1-5 . TRBV7-2 . TGTGCCAGCAGCTCCCACAGGGCTCAGCCCCAGCATTTT CASSSHRAQPQHF
TRBJ1-1 . TRBV7-8 . TGTGCCAGCAGCTTAGAGGGACTCTGGGACACTGAAGCTTTCTTT CASSLEGLWDTEAFF
TRBJ1-5 . TRBV27 . TGTGCCAGCAGTTTAGGGGGGGTAGGTCAGCCCCAGCATTTT CASSLGGVGQPQHF
TRBJ1-3 . TRBV29-1 . TGCAGCGTTGTAACTCCTGGAAACACCATATATTTT CSVVTPGNTIYF
TRBJ2-3 . TRBV29-1 . TGCAGCGTTGCACAGAACACAGATACGCAGTATTTT CSVAQNTDTQYF
TRBJ2-7 . TRBV6-1 . TGTGCCAGCAGTGGGCAGGGGTATCAGCTGAGCTCCTACGAGCAGTACTTC CASSGQGYQLSSYEQYF
TRBJ1-6 . TRBV6-5 . TGTGCCAGCATTTCGAAAGGGGTTCACAATTCACCCCTCCACTTT CASISKGVHNSPLHF
TRBJ2-5 once TRBV5-1 . TGCGCCAGCAGCGTTGGGGGGGAGACCCAGTACTTC CASSVGGETQYF
TRBJ2-2 . TRBV7-2 . TGTGCCAGCAGCCTCTCGACCGGGGACACCGGGGAGCTGTTTTTT CASSLSTGDTGELFF
TRBJ1-2 . TRBV7-9 . TGTGCCAGCAGCGCGGCCCGGACAGCTGCCTATGGCTACACCTTC CASSAARTAAYGYTF
TRBJ2-5 . TRBV28 . TGTGCCAGCAGTCTTCGGTACCGCCGGGAGACCCAGTACTTC CASSLRYRRETQYF
TRBJ1-2 . TRBV6-1 . TGTGCCAGCAGTGAAGAGGTAGGAGGCGGCTATGGCTACACCTTC CASSEEVGGGYGYTF
TRBJ1-5 . TRBV2 TRBD1 TGTGCCAGCTCCCGACAGGGGGCGAACCAGCCCCAGCATTTT CASSRQGANQPQHF
TRBJ1-2 . TRBV12-3/TRBV12-4 . TGTGCCAGCAGTCCCCAGGGTATCTATGGCTACACCTTC CASSPQGIYGYTF
TRBJ1-1 . TRBV9 . TGTGCCAGCAGCGTAGAGCCGATTATGAACACTGAAGCTTTCTTT CASSVEPIMNTEAFF
TRBJ1-2 . TRBV9 . TGTGCCAGCAGCCCAGCGAGTAGGTATGGCTACACCTTC CASSPASRYGYTF
TRBJ1-6 . TRBV4-1 TRBD1 TGCGCCAGCAGCCAAGTCGGCACCGGGACAGGTGGATCACCCCTCCACTTT CASSQVGTGTGGSPLHF
TRBJ2-1 once TRBV7-3 TRBD2 TGTGCCAGCAGCTTAATCGGACTAGACTCCTACAATGAGCAGTTCTTC CASSLIGLDSYNEQFF
TRBJ2-7 . TRBV7-2 . TGTGCCAGCAGCTTTATGACAGCATCGTACGAGCAGTACTTC CASSFMTASYEQYF
TRBJ2-7 . TRBV12-3/TRBV12-4 . TGTGCCAGCAGTTCGAGCTCCTACGAGCAGTACTTC CASSSSSYEQYF
TRBJ2-3 . TRBV4-1 . TGCGCCAGCAGCCATCCCGCCTTGGACTCAACTAGCACAGATACGCAGTATTTT CASSHPALDSTSTDTQYF
TRBJ2-7 . TRBV18 . TGTGCCAGCTCACCAGAGGACAGAATGAGCTCCTACGAGCAGTACTTC CASSPEDRMSSYEQYF
TRBJ1-3 . TRBV5-1 . TGCGCCAGCAGCTTGGGAGGGCAAGAAAAAGGAAACACCATATATTTT CASSLGGQEKGNTIYF
TRBJ1-6 . TRBV18 . TGTGCCAGCTCACCGTTATCAGGGGTCAATTCACCCCTCCACTTT CASSPLSGVNSPLHF
TRBJ1-6 . TRBV5-5 . TGTGCCAGCAGCTTTTACAGGGAGTCCTATAATTCACCCCTCCACTTT CASSFYRESYNSPLHF
TRBJ1-1 . TRBV7-9 . TGTGCCAGCAGCCCAAGCGGGGGCTTCACTGAAGCTTTCTTT CASSPSGGFTEAFF
TRBJ2-2 . TRBV2 . TGTGCCAGCCGGGGTGGCCCCGGGGAGCTGTTTTTT CASRGGPGELFF